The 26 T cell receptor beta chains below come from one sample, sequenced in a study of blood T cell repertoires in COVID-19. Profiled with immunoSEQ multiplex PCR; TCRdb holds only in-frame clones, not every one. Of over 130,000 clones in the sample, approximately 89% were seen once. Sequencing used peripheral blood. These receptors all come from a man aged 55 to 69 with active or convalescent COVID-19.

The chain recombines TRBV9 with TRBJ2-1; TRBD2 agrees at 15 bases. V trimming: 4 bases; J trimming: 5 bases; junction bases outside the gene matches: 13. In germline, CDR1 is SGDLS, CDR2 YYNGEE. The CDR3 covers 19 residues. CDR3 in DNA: TGTGCCAGCAGCTACTCGGGACTAGCGGGAGGAGTTGGGAACAATGAGCAGTTCTTC. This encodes CASSYSGLAGGVGNNEQFF.

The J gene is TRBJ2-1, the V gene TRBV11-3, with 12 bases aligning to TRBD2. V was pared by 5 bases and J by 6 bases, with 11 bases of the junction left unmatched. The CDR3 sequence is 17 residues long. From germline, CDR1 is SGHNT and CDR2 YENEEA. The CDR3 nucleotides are TGTGCCAGCAGCCCGGCTAGCGGGAGGGCCCGGGGCAATGAGCAGTTCTTC. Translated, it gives CASSPASGRARGNEQFF.

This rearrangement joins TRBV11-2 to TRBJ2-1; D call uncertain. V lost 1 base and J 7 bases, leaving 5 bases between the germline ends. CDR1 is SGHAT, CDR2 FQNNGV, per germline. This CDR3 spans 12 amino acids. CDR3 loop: CASSLAVNEQFF. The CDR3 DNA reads TGTGCCAGCAGCTTAGCCGTAAATGAGCAGTTCTTC.

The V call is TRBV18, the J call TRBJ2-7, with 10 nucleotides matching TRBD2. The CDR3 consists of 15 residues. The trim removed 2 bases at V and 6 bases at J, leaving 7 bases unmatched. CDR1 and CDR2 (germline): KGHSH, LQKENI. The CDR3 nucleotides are TGTGCCAGCTCACCAATGGCTAGCGGGAGAGGCGAGCAGTACTTC. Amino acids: CASSPMASGRGEQYF.

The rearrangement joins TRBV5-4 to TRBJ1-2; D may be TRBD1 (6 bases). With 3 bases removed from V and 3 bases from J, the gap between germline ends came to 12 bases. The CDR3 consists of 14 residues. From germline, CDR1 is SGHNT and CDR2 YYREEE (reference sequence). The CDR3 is CASSSTGIDYGYTF. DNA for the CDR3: TGTGCCAGCAGCTCCACAGGGATTGACTATGGCTACACCTTC.

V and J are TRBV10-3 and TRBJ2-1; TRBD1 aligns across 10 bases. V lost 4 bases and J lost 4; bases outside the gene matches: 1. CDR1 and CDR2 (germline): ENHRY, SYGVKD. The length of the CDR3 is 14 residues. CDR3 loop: CAISGTGGYNEQFF. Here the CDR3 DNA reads TGTGCCATCAGTGGGACAGGGGGATACAATGAGCAGTTCTTC.

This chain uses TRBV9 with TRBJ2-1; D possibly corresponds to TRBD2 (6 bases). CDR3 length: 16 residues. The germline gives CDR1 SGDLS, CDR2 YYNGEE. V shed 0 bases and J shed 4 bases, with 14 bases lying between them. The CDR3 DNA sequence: TGTGCCAGCAGCGTAGCGGAGGGAGTGGGTTACAATGAGCAGTTCTTC. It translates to CASSVAEGVGYNEQFF.

Here the CDR3 reads CASSYRTPNTEAFF. The CDR3 bases are TGTGCCAGCAGCTACAGGACACCTAACACTGAAGCTTTCTTT. V gene TRBV7-2 combines with J gene TRBJ1-1; TRBD1 is a possible D gene (5 bases). The germline gives CDR1 SGHTA, CDR2 FQGNSA. The CDR3 consists of 14 residues. With 4 bases removed from V and 2 bases from J, the gap between germline ends came to 11 bases.

The CDR3 spells CSASRESGANVLTF. The CDR3 DNA reads as TGCAGTGCTAGTCGGGAGTCTGGGGCCAACGTCCTGACTTTC. V gene TRBV20-1 combines with J gene TRBJ2-6, with D tentatively TRBD2 (6 bases). V was cut by 3 bases and J by 1 base, with 7 bases left in between. Germline loops: CDR1 DFQATT, CDR2 SNEGSKA (reference sequence). This CDR3 is 14 amino acids long.

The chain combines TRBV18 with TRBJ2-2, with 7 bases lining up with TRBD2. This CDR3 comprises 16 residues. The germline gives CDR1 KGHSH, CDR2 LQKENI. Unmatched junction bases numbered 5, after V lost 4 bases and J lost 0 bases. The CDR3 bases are TGTGCCAGCTCACAAACTAGCGTCGCGAACACCGGGGAGCTGTTTTTT. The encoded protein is CASSQTSVANTGELFF.

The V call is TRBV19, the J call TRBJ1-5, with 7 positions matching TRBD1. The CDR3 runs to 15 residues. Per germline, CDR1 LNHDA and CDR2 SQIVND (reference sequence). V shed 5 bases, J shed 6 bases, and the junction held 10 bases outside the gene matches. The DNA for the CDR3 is TGTGCCAGTAGTGACCGACAGGGACTAGCTCAGCCCCAGCATTTT. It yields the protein CASSDRQGLAQPQHF.

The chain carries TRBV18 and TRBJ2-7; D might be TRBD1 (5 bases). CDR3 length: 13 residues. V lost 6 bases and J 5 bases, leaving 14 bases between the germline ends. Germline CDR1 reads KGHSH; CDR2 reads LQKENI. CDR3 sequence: CASSISGRNEQYF. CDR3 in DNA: TGTGCCAGCTCTATTTCAGGGCGAAACGAGCAGTACTTC.

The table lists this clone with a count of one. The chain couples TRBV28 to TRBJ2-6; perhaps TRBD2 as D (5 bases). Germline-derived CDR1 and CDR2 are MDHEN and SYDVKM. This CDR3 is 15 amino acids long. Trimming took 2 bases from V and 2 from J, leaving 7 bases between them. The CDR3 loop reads CASSLVRAGANVLTF. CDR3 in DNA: TGTGCCAGCAGTTTAGTGAGGGCTGGGGCCAACGTCCTGACTTTC.

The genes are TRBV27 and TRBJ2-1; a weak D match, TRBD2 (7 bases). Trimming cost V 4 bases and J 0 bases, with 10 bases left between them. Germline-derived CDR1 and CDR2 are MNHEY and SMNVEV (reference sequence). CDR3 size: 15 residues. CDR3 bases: TGTGCCAGCAGTTGGGGGGGGCACTCCTACAATGAGCAGTTCTTC. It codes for CASSWGGHSYNEQFF.

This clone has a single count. The CDR3 DNA reads TGTGCCAGCAGACGGACTAGCGGGAGTACTGAAGCCTACGAGCAGTACTTC. Protein: CASRRTSGSTEAYEQYF. The V gene is TRBV27, the J gene TRBJ2-7; 13 bases line up with TRBD2. The CDR3 is 17 amino acids. V lost 6 bases to trimming and J lost 2 bases; unmatched junction nucleotides: 10. Germline V CDR1 and CDR2: MNHEY, SMNVEV (reference sequence).

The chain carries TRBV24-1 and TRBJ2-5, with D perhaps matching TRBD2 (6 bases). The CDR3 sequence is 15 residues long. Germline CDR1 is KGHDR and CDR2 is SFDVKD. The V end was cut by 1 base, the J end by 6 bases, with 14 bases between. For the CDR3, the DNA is TGTGCCACCAGTGATTTCGGGGGAAGTCTTCAGACCCAGTACTTC. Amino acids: CATSDFGGSLQTQYF.

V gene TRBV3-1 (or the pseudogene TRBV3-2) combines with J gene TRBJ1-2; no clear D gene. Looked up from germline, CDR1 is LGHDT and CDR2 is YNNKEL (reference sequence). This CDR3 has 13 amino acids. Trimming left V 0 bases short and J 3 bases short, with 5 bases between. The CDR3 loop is CASSQDLYYGYTF. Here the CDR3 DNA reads TGTGCCAGCAGCCAAGACCTGTACTATGGCTACACCTTC.

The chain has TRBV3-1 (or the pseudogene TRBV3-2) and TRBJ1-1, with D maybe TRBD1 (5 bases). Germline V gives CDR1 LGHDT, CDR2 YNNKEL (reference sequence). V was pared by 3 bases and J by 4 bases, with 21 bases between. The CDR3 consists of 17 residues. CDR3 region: CASSQFMGLLGVTEAFF. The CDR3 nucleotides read TGTGCCAGCAGCCAGTTCATGGGACTCCTGGGGGTCACTGAAGCTTTCTTT.

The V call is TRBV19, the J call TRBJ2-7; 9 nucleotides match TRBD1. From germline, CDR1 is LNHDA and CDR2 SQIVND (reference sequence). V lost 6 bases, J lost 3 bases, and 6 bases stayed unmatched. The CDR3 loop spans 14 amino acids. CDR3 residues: CASSSGTGSYEQYF. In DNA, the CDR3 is TGTGCCAGTAGCTCCGGGACAGGGAGCTACGAGCAGTACTTC.

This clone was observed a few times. The CDR3 loop reads CATSDGRGPYSGANVLTF. The CDR3 region has the DNA TGTGCCACCAGTGATGGCAGGGGTCCCTACTCTGGGGCCAACGTCCTGACTTTC. J is TRBJ2-6 and V is TRBV24-1; possibly TRBD1 for D (6 bases). This CDR3 is 18 amino acids long. Between the trimmed V and J ends, which lost 3 bases and 0 bases, there was a span of 14 bases. Germline V lookup: CDR1 KGHDR, CDR2 SFDVKD.

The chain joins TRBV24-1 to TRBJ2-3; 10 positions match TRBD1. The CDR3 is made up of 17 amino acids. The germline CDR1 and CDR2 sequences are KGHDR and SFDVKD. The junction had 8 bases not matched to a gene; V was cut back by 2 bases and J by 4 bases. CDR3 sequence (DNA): TGTGCCACCAGTGATTCCCCGGGACAGGGGTTGGCAGATACGCAGTATTTT. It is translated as CATSDSPGQGLADTQYF.

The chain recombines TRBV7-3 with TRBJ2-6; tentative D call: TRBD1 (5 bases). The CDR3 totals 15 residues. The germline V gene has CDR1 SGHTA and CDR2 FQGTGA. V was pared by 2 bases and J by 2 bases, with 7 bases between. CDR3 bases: TGTGCCAGCAGCTTACAGGGAACTGGGGCCAACGTCCTGACTTTC. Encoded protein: CASSLQGTGANVLTF.

CDR3 residues: CASSLAYSYNEQFF. DNA of the CDR3: TGTGCCAGTAGTTTAGCGTACTCCTACAATGAGCAGTTCTTC. V and J are TRBV19 and TRBJ2-1, with D maybe TRBD2 (5 bases). This CDR3 spans 14 amino acids. V was pared by 5 bases and J by 0 bases, with 8 bases between. Germline values: CDR1 LNHDA, CDR2 SQIVND (reference sequence).

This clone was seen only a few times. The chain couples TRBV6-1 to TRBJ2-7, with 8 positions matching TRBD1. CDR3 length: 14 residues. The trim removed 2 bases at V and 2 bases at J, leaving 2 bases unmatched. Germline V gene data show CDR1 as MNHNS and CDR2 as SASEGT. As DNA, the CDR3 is TGTGCCAGCAGTGAATTGGACAGGGCCTACGAGCAGTACTTC. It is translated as CASSELDRAYEQYF.

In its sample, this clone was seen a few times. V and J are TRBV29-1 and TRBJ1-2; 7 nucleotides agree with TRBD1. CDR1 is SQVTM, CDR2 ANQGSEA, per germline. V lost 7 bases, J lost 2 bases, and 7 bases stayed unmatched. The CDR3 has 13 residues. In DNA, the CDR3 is TGCAGCGGTGGACAGGCGACGAACTATGGCTACACCTTC. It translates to CSGGQATNYGYTF.

CDR3: CASSLGSGANVLTF. CDR3 coding DNA: TGTGCCAGCAGCCTCGGGTCGGGGGCCAACGTCCTGACTTTC. The chain combines TRBV7-3 with TRBJ2-6; D gene uncertain. V gave up 5 bases and J gave up 4 bases, with 9 bases separating them. The CDR3 has 14 residues. CDR1 and CDR2 from the germline V gene are SGHTA and FQGTGA.